The 32 T cell receptor beta chains given below trace back to one sample, sequenced in a study of T cell responses to AZD1222 COVID-19 vaccine. Generated by immunoSEQ multiplex PCR, the TCRdb table keeps only in-frame clones and is missing some. The repertoire holds around 150,000 clones, with 90% as singletons. The source was peripheral blood, collected 28 days after the second AZD1222 dose. Every receptor here comes from an adult who received the AZD1222 COVID-19 vaccine.

V is TRBV30 and J is TRBJ2-1; 10 positions match TRBD2. Germline CDR1 GTSNPN, CDR2 SVGIG (reference sequence). This CDR3 has 14 amino acids. With 2 bases clipped from V and 8 bases from J, the junction kept 6 bases outside the gene matches. In DNA form, the CDR3 reads TGTGCCTGGAGTCTAGCGGGAGCGGGAGATGAGCAGTTCTTC. This gives the protein CAWSLAGAGDEQFF.

This chain connects TRBV9 to TRBJ2-2; 11 bases match TRBD1. Germline trimming cut 3 bases from V and 5 bases from J; bases unmatched to any gene: 6. The CDR3 length is 16 residues. Germline V gene lookup returns CDR1 SGDLS and CDR2 YYNGEE. The CDR3 reads CASSGGQGAWTGELFF. Here the CDR3 DNA reads TGTGCCAGCAGCGGTGGACAGGGGGCTTGGACCGGGGAGCTGTTTTTT.

As regards this clone: A read error may account for a junction end that differs from germline. The chain couples TRBV29-1 to TRBJ2-5, with D perhaps TRBD1 (5 bases). Germline values: CDR1 SQVTM, CDR2 ANQGSEA. This CDR3 is built from 12 residues. The CDR3 nucleotides are TGCTGCGTCTCGATGGGGCGAGAGACCCAGTACTTC. It codes for CCVSMGRETQYF.

The gene calls are TRBV4-1 and TRBJ2-2, with unresolved D. This CDR3 has 15 residues. V was pared by 0 bases and J by 6 bases, with 11 bases between. In germline, CDR1 is MGHRA, CDR2 YSYEKL. The CDR3 region has the DNA TGCGCCAGCAGCCAAGAATGGCAGGTGCCCGGGGAGCTGTTTTTT. Translation: CASSQEWQVPGELFF.

This chain joins TRBV30 and TRBJ1-6; perhaps TRBD1 as D (6 bases). This CDR3 is 14 amino acids long. Per the germline V gene, CDR1 is GTSNPN and CDR2 is SVGIG (reference sequence). V dropped 0 bases and J dropped 8 bases, with 11 bases sitting between them. CDR3 sequence reads: CAWSVGTRDSPLHF. The CDR3 DNA is TGTGCCTGGAGTGTTGGGACAAGGGATTCACCCCTCCACTTT. Full variable domain (outside the CDR3, taken from reference TRBV30 and TRBJ1-6): SQTIHQWPATLVQPVGSPLSLECTVEGTSNPNLYWYRQAAGRGLQLLFYSVGIGQISSEVPQNLSASRPQDRQFILSSKKLLLSDSGFYLCAWSVGTRDSPLHFGNGTRLTVT.

V gene TRBV9 combines with J gene TRBJ2-7; D ambiguous. V lost 0 bases and J lost 5, with 12 bases in between. The CDR3 has 14 amino acids. Germline CDR1 reads SGDLS; CDR2 reads YYNGEE. CDR3 DNA sequence: TGTGCCAGCAGCGTAGAAGGTGTTGTTGACGAGCAGTACTTC. Its protein is CASSVEGVVDEQYF. Based on the CDR3 plus reference TRBV9 and TRBJ2-7, the full variable domain is DSGVTQTPKHLITATGQRVTLRCSPRSGDLSVYWYQQSLDQGLQFLIQYYNGEERAKGNILERFSAQQFPDLHSELNLSSLELGDSALYFCASSVEGVVDEQYFGPGTRLTVT.

The V gene is TRBV5-1, the J gene TRBJ2-1; TRBD2 matches 9 bases. The CDR3 is made up of 16 amino acids. Germline CDR1 reads SGHRS; CDR2 reads YFSETQ. V gave up 7 bases and J gave up 8 bases; unmatched junction bases: 16. CDR3 protein: CASLPRPGLAKYEQFF. In nucleotides, the CDR3 is TGCGCCAGCTTACCCCGTCCGGGACTAGCTAAGTATGAGCAGTTCTTC.

As DNA, the CDR3 is TGTGCCAGCAGCCCCCAGTACGCATACAGCGCAACTAATGAAAAACTGTTTTTT. Amino acid sequence: CASSPQYAYSATNEKLFF. V and J are TRBV14 and TRBJ1-4; D remains unclear. Trimming took 4 bases from V and 0 from J, leaving 18 bases between them. CDR3 size: 18 residues. Germline lookup yields CDR1 SGHDN and CDR2 FVKESK.

The V and J genes are TRBV19 and TRBJ2-7; D not resolved. V lost 3 bases to trimming and J lost 0 bases, with 9 bases between them. The CDR3 has 14 residues. Germline V CDR1 and CDR2: LNHDA, SQIVND (reference sequence). CDR3 region: CASSIRDLSYEQYF. The DNA of the CDR3 is TGTGCCAGTAGTATCCGAGACCTCTCCTACGAGCAGTACTTC.

The genes are TRBV25-1 and TRBJ1-2; D gene unclear. From germline, CDR1 is MGHDK and CDR2 SYGVNS. V was shortened by 5 bases and J by 4 bases, with 17 bases between the two germline ends. The CDR3 length is 15 residues. CDR3 DNA: TGTGCCAGCAGTTTGGGGAGGGAGGATGCCTATGGCTACACCTTC. As protein: CASSLGREDAYGYTF.

This clone has just a few counts. The chain recombines TRBV7-9 with TRBJ1-1, with 7 bases matching TRBD1. The trim removed 5 bases at V and 0 bases at J, leaving 9 bases unmatched. Per the germline V gene, CDR1 is SEHNR and CDR2 is FQNEAQ (reference sequence). The CDR3 totals 16 residues. CDR3 bases: TGTGCCAGCAGCCCGGGACAGCCGACGTTGAACACTGAAGCTTTCTTT. This translates into CASSPGQPTLNTEAFF.

The V and J genes are TRBV7-2 and TRBJ2-5; 12 nucleotides agree with TRBD2. CDR3 length: 15 amino acids. J lost 5 bases, V lost 2 bases, and 3 bases had no gene match. Germline loops: CDR1 SGHTA, CDR2 FQGNSA. CDR3 DNA: TGTGCCAGCAGCTTAACTAGCGGGAGGAGGGAGACCCAGTACTTC. This encodes CASSLTSGRRETQYF. Full variable domain (missing parts from reference TRBV7-2 and TRBJ2-5): GAGVSQSPSNKVTEKGKDVELRCDPISGHTALYWYRQSLGQGLEFLIYFQGNSAPDKSGLPSDRFSAERTGGSVSTLTIQRTQQEDSAVYLCASSLTSGRRETQYFGPGTRLLVL.

The J gene is TRBJ1-3, the V gene TRBV19; D unresolved. In germline, CDR1 is LNHDA, CDR2 SQIVND (reference sequence). V lost 3 bases and J 0 bases, leaving 9 bases between the germline ends. The CDR3 covers 15 residues. CDR3 in amino acids: CASSIDPYSGNTIYF. The CDR3 DNA follows: TGTGCCAGTAGTATCGATCCGTACTCTGGAAACACCATATATTTT.

This clone occurred once. The chain recombines TRBV14 with TRBJ1-3, with TRBD1 matching over 7 bases. The CDR3 length is 17 residues. Germline V CDR1 and CDR2: SGHDN, FVKESK. J lost 0 bases, V lost 3 bases, and 8 bases had no gene match. The CDR3 spells CASSHLQGETSGNTIYF. The DNA for the CDR3 is TGTGCCAGCAGCCACCTTCAGGGGGAAACCTCTGGAAACACCATATATTTT.

The chain recombines TRBV5-1 with TRBJ1-5; the D is unclear. Germline CDR1 and CDR2: SGHRS and YFSETQ. The V gene lost 0 bases and the J gene lost 0 bases, with 7 bases spanning the gap. This CDR3 comprises 15 residues. CDR3 DNA: TGCGCCAGCAGCTTGGGTACGAATAGCAATCAGCCCCAGCATTTT. It translates to CASSLGTNSNQPQHF. The variable domain in full, with the rest retrieved from reference TRBV5-1 and TRBJ1-5, is KAGVTQTPRYLIKTRGQQVTLSCSPISGHRSVSWYQQTPGQGLQFLFEYFSETQRNKGNFPGRFSGRQFSNSRSEMNVSTLELGDSALYLCASSLGTNSNQPQHFGDGTRLSIL.

This clone came up once. The CDR3 reads CASRIAGGKNEQYF. In DNA, the CDR3 is TGTGCCAGCAGAATAGCGGGAGGGAAGAACGAGCAGTACTTC. The chain combines TRBV6-5 with TRBJ2-7; the match to TRBD2 covers 11 bases. J gave up 5 bases and V 6 bases, and 6 bases lay outside the gene matches. The CDR3 consists of 14 residues. Germline CDR1 and CDR2: MNHEY and SVGAGI.

The rearrangement joins TRBV4-2 to TRBJ2-3, with 8 bases aligning to TRBD2. The junction had 18 bases not matched to a gene; V was cut back by 4 bases and J by 6 bases. CDR1 is LGHNA, CDR2 YNFKEQ, per germline. The CDR3 sequence is 18 residues long. The CDR3 DNA reads as TGTGCCAGCAGCCCCGACCTACTAGCGGTGGGGAATGTGGATACGCAGTATTTT. It specifies CASSPDLLAVGNVDTQYF.

With respect to this clone: Within the sample, other DNA sequences also encode this same CDR3. The rearrangement joins TRBV6-5 to TRBJ2-7; TRBD1 is a possible D gene (5 bases). Trimming cost V 7 bases and J 1 base, with 8 bases left between them. CDR3 length: 12 amino acids. Germline V lookup: CDR1 MNHEY, CDR2 SVGAGI. As DNA, the CDR3 is TGTGCCAGCATCTCAGGGTCCTACGAGCAGTACTTC. Its protein product is CASISGSYEQYF.

V is TRBV4-1 and J is TRBJ1-1; the match to TRBD1 covers 9 bases. CDR3 size: 15 residues. V was clipped by 4 bases and J by 2 bases; unmatched bases: 5. Looked up from germline, CDR1 is MGHRA and CDR2 is YSYEKL. CDR3 protein: CASSLSGQGNTEAFF. As DNA, the CDR3 is TGCGCCAGCAGCCTTTCGGGACAGGGAAACACTGAAGCTTTCTTT.

V gene TRBV30 combines with J gene TRBJ1-3; 9 positions agree with TRBD1. Germline V lookup: CDR1 GTSNPN, CDR2 SVGIG (reference sequence). Trimming removed 3 bases from V and 5 bases from J; junction bases left unmatched: 5. This CDR3 is built from 14 residues. The CDR3 DNA is TGTGCCTGGAGGGCAACAGGGGGCCGAAACACCATATATTTT. Protein: CAWRATGGRNTIYF.

This chain joins TRBV11-2 and TRBJ2-2; perhaps TRBD2 as D (5 bases). Germline V gene sequence: CDR1 SGHAT, CDR2 FQNNGV. Trimming cost V 9 bases and J 3 bases, with 11 bases left between them. The CDR3 consists of 13 residues. CDR3 sequence: CASWAGYTGELFF. The CDR3 nucleotides are TGTGCCAGTTGGGCGGGCTACACCGGGGAGCTGTTTTTT. Complete variable domain (other parts from reference TRBV11-2 and TRBJ2-2): EAGVAQSPRYKIIEKRQSVAFWCNPISGHATLYWYQQILGQGPKLLIQFQNNGVVDDSQLPKDRFSAERLKGVDSTLKIQPAKLEDSAVYLCASWAGYTGELFFGEGSRLTVL.

The chain is built from TRBV27 and TRBJ2-7; tentative D call: TRBD2 (5 bases). The germline gives CDR1 MNHEY, CDR2 SMNVEV (reference sequence). The V end lost 2 bases, the J end lost 0 bases, and 8 bases lay between the germline ends. The CDR3 loop spans 14 amino acids. In DNA, the CDR3 is TGTGCCAGCAGTTTACAAACTAGCTCCTACGAGCAGTACTTC. Its protein product is CASSLQTSSYEQYF.

V usage is TRBV24-1 and J usage is TRBJ2-1; possible D gene TRBD2, 5 bases. The CDR3 contains 12 residues. Germline-derived CDR1 and CDR2 are KGHDR and SFDVKD. V lost 6 bases and J 7 bases, leaving 9 bases between the germline ends. The CDR3 region has the DNA TGTGCCACCAGTTCTAGCCAGAATGAGCAGTTCTTC. Its translation: CATSSSQNEQFF.

J is TRBJ1-2 and V is TRBV12-3 or TRBV12-4; TRBD1 agrees at 8 bases. This CDR3 is 13 amino acids long. After removal of 3 bases from V and 4 bases from J, the junction contained 1 base not matched to a gene. The CDR3 spells CASSFGTGYGYTF. The CDR3 DNA sequence: TGTGCCAGCAGTTTCGGGACAGGCTATGGCTACACCTTC.

The J gene is TRBJ2-7, the V gene TRBV29-1; the match to TRBD1 covers 9 bases. Germline CDR1 and CDR2: SQVTM and ANQGSEA. This CDR3 has 15 amino acids. Trimming at V came to 2 bases and at J to 5 bases, leaving 10 bases not matched to a gene. The CDR3 loop reads CSVERIGTGIDEQYF. DNA for the CDR3: TGCAGCGTTGAAAGGATAGGGACAGGGATCGACGAGCAGTACTTC.

This sequence joins TRBV29-1 and TRBJ1-2, with 7 bases lining up with TRBD1. This CDR3 has 12 amino acids. V trimming: 6 bases; J trimming: 4 bases; junction bases outside the gene matches: 5. In germline, CDR1 is SQVTM, CDR2 ANQGSEA. The CDR3 spells CSVAGQVYGYTF. Written as DNA, the CDR3 is TGCAGCGTGGCCGGACAGGTCTATGGCTACACCTTC. Full variable domain (rest looked up from reference TRBV29-1 and TRBJ1-2): SAVISQKPSRDICQRGTSLTIQCQVDSQVTMMFWYRQQPGQSLTLIATANQGSEATYESGFVIDKFPISRPNLTFSTLTVSNMSPEDSSIYLCSVAGQVYGYTFGSGTRLTVV.

For the CDR3, the DNA is TGTGCCGGAAAGACAGGCCGGGACACTGAAGCTTTCTTT. This codes for CAGKTGRDTEAFF. The chain carries TRBV6-5 and TRBJ1-1; a weak D match, TRBD1 (6 bases). This CDR3 comprises 13 residues. V dropped 11 bases and J dropped 3 bases, with 16 bases sitting between them. The germline V gene encodes CDR1 MNHEY and CDR2 SVGAGI.

This chain links TRBV19 with TRBJ1-5; maybe TRBD1 (6 bases). Looked up from germline, CDR1 is LNHDA and CDR2 is SQIVND (reference sequence). The CDR3 is 17 amino acids. The ends were cut back, 1 base at V and 7 bases at J, with 20 bases in the middle. The chain's CDR3 is CASSIGVTGGLGQPQHF. The CDR3, as DNA: TGTGCCAGTAGTATAGGCGTCACCGGGGGGCTGGGGCAGCCCCAGCATTTT.

The chain is built from TRBV5-1 and TRBJ2-2; D is uncertain. Germline CDR1 and CDR2: SGHRS and YFSETQ. This CDR3 is 14 amino acids long. The V end was cut by 2 bases, the J end by 3 bases, with 8 bases between. In nucleotides, the CDR3 is TGCGCCAGCAGCTTCGGCGAATACACCGGGGAGCTGTTTTTT. Translation: CASSFGEYTGELFF.

This chain connects TRBV19 to TRBJ2-7; 7 bases are shared with TRBD1. The CDR3 loop spans 13 amino acids. The V gene end was trimmed by 4 bases and the J gene end by 3 bases; junction bases not matched to a gene: 3. Germline V CDR1 and CDR2: LNHDA, SQIVND (reference sequence). CDR3 protein: CASSTGTVYEQYF. The CDR3 DNA is TGTGCCAGTAGTACAGGGACAGTCTACGAGCAGTACTTC.

This chain joins TRBV9 and TRBJ2-1; D remains ambiguous. The CDR3 has 13 residues. Germline-derived CDR1 and CDR2 are SGDLS and YYNGEE. Trimming shortened V by 5 bases and J by 5 bases, and 11 bases separated the two germline ends. The chain's CDR3 is CASSAGRHNEQFF. CDR3 coding DNA: TGTGCCAGCAGTGCCGGGCGCCACAATGAGCAGTTCTTC.

V usage is TRBV4-1 and J usage is TRBJ2-7; the D gene is possibly TRBD2 (6 bases). V lost 0 bases, J lost 2 bases, and 20 bases lay in between. The germline V gene has CDR1 MGHRA and CDR2 YSYEKL. This CDR3 is 18 amino acids long. CDR3 protein: CASSQEIAPGLLTYEQYF. In DNA form, the CDR3 reads TGCGCCAGCAGCCAAGAAATCGCCCCGGGACTTCTAACCTACGAGCAGTACTTC.